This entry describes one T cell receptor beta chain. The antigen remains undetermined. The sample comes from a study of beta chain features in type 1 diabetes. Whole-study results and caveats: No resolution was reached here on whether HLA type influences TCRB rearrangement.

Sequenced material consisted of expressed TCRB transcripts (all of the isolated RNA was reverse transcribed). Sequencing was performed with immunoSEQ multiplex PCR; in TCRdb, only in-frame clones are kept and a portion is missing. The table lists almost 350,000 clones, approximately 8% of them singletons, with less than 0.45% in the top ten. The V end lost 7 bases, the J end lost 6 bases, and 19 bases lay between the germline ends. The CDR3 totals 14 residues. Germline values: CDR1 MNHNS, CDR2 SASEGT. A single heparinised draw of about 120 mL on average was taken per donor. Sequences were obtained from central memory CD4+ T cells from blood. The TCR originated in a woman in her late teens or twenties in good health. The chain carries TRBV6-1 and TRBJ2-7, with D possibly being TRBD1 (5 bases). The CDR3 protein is CASTQGGKRGEQYF. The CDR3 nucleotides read TGTGCCAGCACCCAGGGCGGTAAACGCGGCGAGCAGTACTTC.